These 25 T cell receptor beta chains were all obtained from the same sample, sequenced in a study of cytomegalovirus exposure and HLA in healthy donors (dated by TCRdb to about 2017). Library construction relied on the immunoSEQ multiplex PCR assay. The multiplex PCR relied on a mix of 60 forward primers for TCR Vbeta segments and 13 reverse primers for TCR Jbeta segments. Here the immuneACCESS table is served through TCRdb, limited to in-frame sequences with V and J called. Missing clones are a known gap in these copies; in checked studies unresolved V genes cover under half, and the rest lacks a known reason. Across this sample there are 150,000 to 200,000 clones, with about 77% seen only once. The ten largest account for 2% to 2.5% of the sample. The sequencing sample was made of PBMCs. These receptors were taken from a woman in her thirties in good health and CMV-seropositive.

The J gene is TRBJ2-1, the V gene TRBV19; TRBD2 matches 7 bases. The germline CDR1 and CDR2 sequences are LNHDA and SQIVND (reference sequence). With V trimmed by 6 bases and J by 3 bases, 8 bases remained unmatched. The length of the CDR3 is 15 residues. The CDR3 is CASSLSSGLYNEQFF. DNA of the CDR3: TGTGCCAGTAGCTTGAGTAGCGGGCTCTACAATGAGCAGTTCTTC.

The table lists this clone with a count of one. CDR3 sequence reads: CASSQDAQGVWEQYF. As DNA, the CDR3 is TGCGCCAGCAGCCAAGACGCACAGGGGGTTTGGGAGCAGTACTTC. This chain connects TRBV4-1 to TRBJ2-7; TRBD1 matches 8 bases. Trimming cost V 0 bases and J 7 bases; bases outside gene matches: 8. Germline-derived CDR1 and CDR2 are MGHRA and YSYEKL. The CDR3 totals 15 residues.

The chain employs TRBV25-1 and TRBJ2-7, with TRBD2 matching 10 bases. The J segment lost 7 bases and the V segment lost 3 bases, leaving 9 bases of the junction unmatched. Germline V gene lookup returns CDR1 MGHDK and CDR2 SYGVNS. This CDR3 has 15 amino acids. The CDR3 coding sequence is TGTGCCAGCAGTGACGTTACTAGCGGGGCCGGAGAGCAGTACTTC. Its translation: CASSDVTSGAGEQYF.

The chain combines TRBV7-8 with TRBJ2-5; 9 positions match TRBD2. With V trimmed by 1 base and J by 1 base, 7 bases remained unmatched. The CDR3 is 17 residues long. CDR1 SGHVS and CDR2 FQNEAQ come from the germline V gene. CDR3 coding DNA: TGTGCCAGCAGCTTAGTTCGCGGGACTAGCCTCCAAGAGACCCAGTACTTC. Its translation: CASSLVRGTSLQETQYF.

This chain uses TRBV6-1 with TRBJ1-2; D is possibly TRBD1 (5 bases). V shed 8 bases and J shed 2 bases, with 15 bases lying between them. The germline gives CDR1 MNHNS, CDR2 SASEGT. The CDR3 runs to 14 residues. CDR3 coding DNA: TGTGCCAGCTCAGGGCAATTCCCCAACTATGGCTACACCTTC. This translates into CASSGQFPNYGYTF.

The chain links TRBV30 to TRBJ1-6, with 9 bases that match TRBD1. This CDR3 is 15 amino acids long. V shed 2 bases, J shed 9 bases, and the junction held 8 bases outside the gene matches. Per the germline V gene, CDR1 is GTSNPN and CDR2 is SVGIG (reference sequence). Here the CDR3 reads CAWSTTGGRGSPLHF. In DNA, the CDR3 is TGTGCCTGGAGTACTACAGGGGGCAGGGGTTCACCCCTCCACTTT.

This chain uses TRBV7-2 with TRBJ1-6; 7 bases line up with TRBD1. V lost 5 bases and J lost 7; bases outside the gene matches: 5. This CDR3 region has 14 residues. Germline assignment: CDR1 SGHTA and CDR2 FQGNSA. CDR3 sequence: CASSGRGRNSPLHF. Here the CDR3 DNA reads TGTGCCAGCAGCGGTAGGGGGCGGAATTCACCCCTCCACTTT. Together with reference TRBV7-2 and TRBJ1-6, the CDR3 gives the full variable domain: GAGVSQSPSNKVTEKGKDVELRCDPISGHTALYWYRQSLGQGLEFLIYFQGNSAPDKSGLPSDRFSAERTGGSVSTLTIQRTQQEDSAVYLCASSGRGRNSPLHFGNGTRLTVT.

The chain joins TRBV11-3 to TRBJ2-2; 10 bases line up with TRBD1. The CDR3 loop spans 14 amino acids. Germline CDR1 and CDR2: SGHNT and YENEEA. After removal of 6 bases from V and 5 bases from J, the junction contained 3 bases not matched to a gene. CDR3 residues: CASRWGQGTGELFF. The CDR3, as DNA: TGTGCCAGCAGGTGGGGACAGGGGACCGGGGAGCTGTTTTTT.

Written as DNA, the CDR3 is TGTGCCAGCAGCCAACGACAGGGGAGGGAGACCCAGTACTTC. This sequence encodes CASSQRQGRETQYF. The rearrangement joins TRBV7-8 to TRBJ2-5; 8 positions agree with TRBD1. Germline V gives CDR1 SGHVS, CDR2 FQNEAQ. This CDR3 region has 14 residues. V shed 5 bases, J shed 5 bases, and the junction held 7 bases outside the gene matches.

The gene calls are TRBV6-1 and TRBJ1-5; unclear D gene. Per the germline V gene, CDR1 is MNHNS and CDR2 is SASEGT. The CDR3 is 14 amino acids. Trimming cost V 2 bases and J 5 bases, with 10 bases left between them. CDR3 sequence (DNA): TGTGCCAGCAGTGAATCGGGAGGGTATCAGCCCCAGCATTTT. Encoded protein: CASSESGGYQPQHF.

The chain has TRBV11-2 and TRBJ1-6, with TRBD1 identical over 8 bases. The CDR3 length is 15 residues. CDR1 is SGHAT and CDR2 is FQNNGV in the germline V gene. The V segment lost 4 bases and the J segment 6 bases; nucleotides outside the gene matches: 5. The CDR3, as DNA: TGTGCCAGCAGCTCCAGGACAGGGCGTAATTCACCCCTCCACTTT. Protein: CASSSRTGRNSPLHF.

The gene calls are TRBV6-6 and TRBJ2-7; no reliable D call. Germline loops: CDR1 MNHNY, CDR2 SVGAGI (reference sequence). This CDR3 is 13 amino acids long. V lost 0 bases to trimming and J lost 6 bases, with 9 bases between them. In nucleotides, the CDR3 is TGTGCCAGCAGTTACTCGGGCCGCCTCGAGCAGTACTTC. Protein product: CASSYSGRLEQYF.

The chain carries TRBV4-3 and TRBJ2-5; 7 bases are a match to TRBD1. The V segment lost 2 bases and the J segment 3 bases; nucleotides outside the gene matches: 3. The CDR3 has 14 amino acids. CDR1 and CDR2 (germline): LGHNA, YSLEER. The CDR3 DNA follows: TGCGCCAGCAGCCAAACGACAGGGAAAGAGACCCAGTACTTC. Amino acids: CASSQTTGKETQYF.

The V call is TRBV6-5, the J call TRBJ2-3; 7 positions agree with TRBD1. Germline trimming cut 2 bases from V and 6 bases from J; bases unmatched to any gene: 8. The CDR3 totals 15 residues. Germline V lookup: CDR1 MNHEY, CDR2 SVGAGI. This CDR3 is CASSYPQQGMDTQYF. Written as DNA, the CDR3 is TGTGCCAGCAGTTACCCCCAACAGGGGATGGATACGCAGTATTTT.

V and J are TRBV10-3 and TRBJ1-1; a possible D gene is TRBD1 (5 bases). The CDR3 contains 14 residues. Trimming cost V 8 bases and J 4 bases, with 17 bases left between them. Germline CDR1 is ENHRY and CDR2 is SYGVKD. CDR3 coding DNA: TGTGCCATCCAGAGCAGGGACGGGGGCACTGAAGCTTTCTTT. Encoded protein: CAIQSRDGGTEAFF.

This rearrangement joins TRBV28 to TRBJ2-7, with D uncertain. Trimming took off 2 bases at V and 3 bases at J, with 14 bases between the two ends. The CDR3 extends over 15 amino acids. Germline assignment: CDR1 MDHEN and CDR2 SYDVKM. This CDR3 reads CASSLGAAGRYEQYF. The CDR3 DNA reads TGTGCCAGCAGTTTAGGCGCCGCTGGGCGCTACGAGCAGTACTTC.

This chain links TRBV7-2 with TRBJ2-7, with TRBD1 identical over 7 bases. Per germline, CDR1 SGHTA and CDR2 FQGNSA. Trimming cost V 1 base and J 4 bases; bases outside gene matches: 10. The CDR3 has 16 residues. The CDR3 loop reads CASSLDPTGLGYEQYF. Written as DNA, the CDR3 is TGTGCCAGCAGCTTAGACCCGACAGGGTTGGGGTACGAGCAGTACTTC.

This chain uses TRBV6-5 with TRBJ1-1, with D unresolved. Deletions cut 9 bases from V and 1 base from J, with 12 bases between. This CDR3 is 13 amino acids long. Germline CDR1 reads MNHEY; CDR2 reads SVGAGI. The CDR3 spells CASKLGRNTEAFF. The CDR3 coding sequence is TGTGCCAGTAAGCTGGGGAGGAACACTGAAGCTTTCTTT.

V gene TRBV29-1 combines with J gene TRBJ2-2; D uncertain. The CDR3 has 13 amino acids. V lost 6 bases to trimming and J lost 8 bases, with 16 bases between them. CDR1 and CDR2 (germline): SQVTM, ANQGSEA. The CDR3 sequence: CSVAGLFLGELFF. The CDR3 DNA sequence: TGCAGCGTGGCAGGTCTCTTTTTGGGGGAGCTGTTTTTT.

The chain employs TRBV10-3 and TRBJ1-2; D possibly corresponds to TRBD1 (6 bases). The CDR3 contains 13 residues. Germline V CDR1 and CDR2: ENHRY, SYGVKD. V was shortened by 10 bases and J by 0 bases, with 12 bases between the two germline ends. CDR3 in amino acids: CATQTGANYGYTF. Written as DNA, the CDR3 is TGTGCCACCCAGACAGGAGCTAACTATGGCTACACCTTC.

The CDR3 loop reads CASSQEDRGPHTF. The CDR3 region has the DNA TGCGCCAGCAGCCAGGAGGACAGGGGGCCGCACACCTTC. This chain joins TRBV4-3 and TRBJ1-2; TRBD1 aligns across 11 bases. CDR1 and CDR2 (germline): LGHNA, YSLEER. Trimming removed 3 bases from V and 12 bases from J; junction bases left unmatched: 6. The CDR3 is made up of 13 amino acids.

The CDR3 nucleotides are TGTGCAAGTCGCTCTAGACGGGGAAACTATGAAAAACTGTTTTTT. Protein sequence: CASRSRRGNYEKLFF. The rearrangement joins TRBV12-2 to TRBJ1-4. TRBV12-2 is tagged as a pseudogene. The CDR3 is made up of 15 amino acids.

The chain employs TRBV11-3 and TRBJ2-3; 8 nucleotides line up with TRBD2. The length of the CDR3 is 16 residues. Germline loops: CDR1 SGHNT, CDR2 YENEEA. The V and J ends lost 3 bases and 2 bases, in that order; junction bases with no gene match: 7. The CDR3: CASSFRGLGDTDTQYF. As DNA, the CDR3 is TGTGCCAGCAGCTTCCGGGGACTAGGGGACACAGATACGCAGTATTTT.

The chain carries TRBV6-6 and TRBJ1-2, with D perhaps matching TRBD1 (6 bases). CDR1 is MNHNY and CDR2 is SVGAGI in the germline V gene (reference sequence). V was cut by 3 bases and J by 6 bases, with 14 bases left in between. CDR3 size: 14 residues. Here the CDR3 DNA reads TGTGCCAGCAGTTATTCGCCGGACAGAGATGGCTACACCTTC. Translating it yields CASSYSPDRDGYTF.

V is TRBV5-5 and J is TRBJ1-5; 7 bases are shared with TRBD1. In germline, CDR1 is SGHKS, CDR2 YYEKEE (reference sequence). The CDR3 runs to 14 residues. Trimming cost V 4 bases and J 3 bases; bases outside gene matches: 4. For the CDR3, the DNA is TGTGCCAGCAGCCCCGGACAGGCCAATCAGCCCCAGCATTTT. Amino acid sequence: CASSPGQANQPQHF.